These 24 T cell receptor beta chains were sequenced from one sample in a study of blood T cells in healthy people across ages. A J-beta primer mix and a sample-barcoded 5' primer were used in a second PCR of roughly 6 to 11 cycles. TCRdb reprocessed the 5' RACE reads with MiXCR, giving one entry per CDR3 protein. The data contain roughly 500,000 distinct CDR3 sequences, about 26% of them singletons. What was sequenced was blood. These receptors were collected from a woman in her 70s in good health.

This clonotype was counted a few times. In nucleotides, the CDR3 is TGTGCCAGCAGTTTCTACAGGTGGGGCTATGGCTACACCTTC. Encoded protein: CASSFYRWGYGYTF. The chain uses TRBV6-5 and TRBJ1-2; a weak D match, TRBD1 (5 bases). The CDR3 runs to 14 residues. Trimming left V 4 bases short and J 4 bases short, with 13 bases between. The germline V gene has CDR1 MNHEY and CDR2 SVGAGI.

Comments on this clonotype: The conserved closing phenylalanine or tryptophan is absent in this CDR3, likely reflecting a read error. The chain recombines TRBV27 with TRBJ1-1; 8 positions agree with TRBD1. Germline V gene data show CDR1 as MNHEY and CDR2 as SMNVEV (reference sequence). The CDR3 runs to 15 residues. The V segment lost 6 bases and the J segment 0 bases; nucleotides outside the gene matches: 6. CDR3 sequence: CASRRGQDMNTEAFL. In DNA, the CDR3 is TGTGCCAGCAGAAGGGGACAGGACATGAACACTGAAGCTTTCCTT.

This rearrangement joins TRBV24-1 to TRBJ2-5, with 13 bases matching TRBD2. Gene TRBJ2-1 matches the end of the DNA better, so the J call may be wrong. The CDR3 loop spans 16 amino acids. Per the germline V gene, CDR1 is KGHDR and CDR2 is SFDVKD. CDR3 sequence reads: CATSARTSGGRYEQFF. For the CDR3, the DNA is TGTGCCACCAGCGCTCGGACTAGCGGGGGAAGGTATGAGCAGTTCTTC.

CDR3 in amino acids: CASSLDRSSTEAFF. For the CDR3, the DNA is TGCGCCAGCAGCTTGGACAGATCGTCCACTGAAGCTTTCTTT. The chain combines TRBV5-1 with TRBJ1-1; no clear D. In germline, CDR1 is SGHRS, CDR2 YFSETQ. The CDR3 loop spans 14 amino acids. V was pared by 0 bases and J by 4 bases, with 10 bases between.

As regards this clonotype: One end of the junction does not line up with germline, which may come from a read error. This chain links TRBV6-5 with TRBJ2-1; D may be TRBD1 (5 bases). The DNA end is a closer match to TRBJ2-5, so the J assignment may be wrong. The CDR3 consists of 14 residues. Germline CDR1 and CDR2: MNHEY and SVGAGI. The CDR3 DNA sequence: TGTGCCAGCAGATACTCAAGGGGCACGGAGACCCAGTACTTC. Translating it yields CASRYSRGTETQYF.

A few counts support this clonotype. V gene TRBV27 combines with J gene TRBJ2-4; 8 bases are a match to TRBD1. The V gene's germline CDR1 is MNHEY and CDR2 SMNVEV (reference sequence). J lost 4 bases, V lost 3 bases, and 2 bases had no gene match. The CDR3 totals 14 residues. The CDR3 DNA is TGTGCCAGCAGTTTTGGACAGGGTAAAAACATTCAGTACTTC. Translating it yields CASSFGQGKNIQYF.

This clonotype came up a few times. The chain uses TRBV5-1 and TRBJ1-4; D gene unclear. The CDR3 spans 15 residues. V was cut by 5 bases and J by 0 bases, with 11 bases left in between. CDR1 and CDR2 from the germline V gene are SGHRS and YFSETQ. The CDR3 spells CASRLQHATNEKLFF. CDR3 sequence (DNA): TGCGCCAGCAGATTACAGCATGCAACTAATGAAAAACTGTTTTTT. The complete variable domain, with remaining parts taken from reference TRBV5-1 and TRBJ1-4, reads KAGVTQTPRYLIKTRGQQVTLSCSPISGHRSVSWYQQTPGQGLQFLFEYFSETQRNKGNFPGRFSGRQFSNSRSEMNVSTLELGDSALYLCASRLQHATNEKLFFGSGTQLSVL.

The rearrangement joins TRBV18 to TRBJ1-2; the D is unclear. V lost 5 bases to trimming and J lost 4 bases, with 8 bases between them. Germline V gene sequence: CDR1 KGHSH, CDR2 LQKENI. This CDR3 has 12 residues. The CDR3 coding sequence is TGTGCCAGCTCAACGAATAGCTATGGCTACACCTTC. Translation: CASSTNSYGYTF. The entire variable domain, with the rest obtained from reference TRBV18 and TRBJ1-2, is as follows: NAGVMQNPRHLVRRRGQEARLRCSPMKGHSHVYWYRQLPEEGLKFMVYLQKENIIDESGMPKERFSAEFPKEGPSILRIQQVVRGDSAAYFCASSTNSYGYTFGSGTRLTVV.

The rearrangement joins TRBV3-1 to TRBJ1-2; D is unresolved. CDR1 is LGHDT, CDR2 YNNKEL, per germline (reference sequence). The CDR3 is made up of 14 amino acids. Trimming took off 0 bases at V and 8 bases at J, with 13 bases between the two ends. Written as DNA, the CDR3 is TGTGCCAGCAGCCAAGATGTCGGGCCTAGCGGCTACACCTTC. Residues: CASSQDVGPSGYTF.

This clonotype was counted only a few times. This chain connects TRBV6-1 to TRBJ1-6; no definite D call. The CDR3 spans 16 residues. Between the trimmed V and J ends, which lost 6 bases and 7 bases, there was a span of 19 bases. CDR1 is MNHNS and CDR2 is SASEGT in the germline V gene. CDR3 nucleotide sequence: TGTGCCAGCAGCCGAAACAGAAGGATAGACAATTCACCCCTCCACTTT. It codes for CASSRNRRIDNSPLHF.

This clonotype was detected only a few times. In nucleotides, the CDR3 is TGCAGTGCTACCCTGACTAGGTCAGAGACCCAGTACTTC. Amino acids: CSATLTRSETQYF. The rearrangement uses TRBV20-1 and TRBJ2-5, with a weak D call TRBD2 (6 bases). Germline V gives CDR1 DFQATT, CDR2 SNEGSKA (reference sequence). V was cut by 4 bases and J by 4 bases, with 13 bases left in between. The CDR3 length is 13 residues.

The chain carries TRBV7-9 and TRBJ1-1; D unclear. V was trimmed by 9 bases and J by 3 bases, leaving 5 bases between them. Germline CDR1 SEHNR, CDR2 FQNEAQ (reference sequence). The CDR3 extends over 10 amino acids. CDR3: CASGDTEAFF. CDR3 coding DNA: TGTGCCAGTGGAGACACTGAAGCTTTCTTT.

Notes on this clonotype: Compared with germline, one end of the junction differs, possibly owing to a read error. J is TRBJ2-3 and V is TRBV20-1, with D uncertain. CDR3 length: 13 amino acids. In germline, CDR1 is DFQATT, CDR2 SNEGSKA (reference sequence). The CDR3 region has the DNA TGCAGTGCTAGAGAAGGCTTTACAGACACGCAGTATTTT. Its protein product is CSAREGFTDTQYF.

The rearrangement joins TRBV20-1 to TRBJ1-2; D ambiguous. Germline lookup yields CDR1 DFQATT and CDR2 SNEGSKA (reference sequence). The CDR3 totals 12 residues. V was clipped by 0 bases and J by 14 bases, with 16 bases between them. The CDR3 spells CSARDQVDMGTF. The CDR3 nucleotides read TGCAGTGCTAGAGATCAGGTTGACATGGGTACCTTC.

This clonotype was seen only a few times. The CDR3 carries no conserved terminal phenylalanine or tryptophan, so it likely arises from a read error. This chain links TRBV20-1 with TRBJ2-3; no firm D call. Trimming cost V 6 bases and J 9 bases, with 19 bases left between them. The CDR3 has 13 amino acids. CDR1 is DFQATT, CDR2 SNEGSKA, per germline (reference sequence). The CDR3 DNA reads as TGCAGTGCCTTCACCCGAATCGCTGACACGCAGTATCTT. Encoded protein: CSAFTRIADTQYL.

The V and J genes are TRBV6-1 and TRBJ2-3, with D perhaps matching TRBD1 (6 bases). Germline V lookup: CDR1 MNHNS, CDR2 SASEGT. The CDR3 extends over 14 amino acids. Trimming left V 5 bases short and J 8 bases short, with 17 bases between. The CDR3 region has the DNA TGTGCCAGCAGTCTTCGGACAGTCCGCATTACGCAGTATTTT. Translation: CASSLRTVRITQYF.

This clonotype has only a few counts. The chain carries TRBV18 and TRBJ2-7, with 10 nucleotides matching TRBD2. This CDR3 region has 15 residues. The V gene end was trimmed by 2 bases and the J gene end by 3 bases; junction bases not matched to a gene: 4. CDR1 KGHSH and CDR2 LQKENI come from the germline V gene. The CDR3 region is CASSPELAGYYEQYF. Written as DNA, the CDR3 is TGTGCCAGCTCACCAGAACTAGCGGGGTACTACGAGCAGTACTTC. The whole variable domain, filled in from reference TRBV18 and TRBJ2-7, reads NAGVMQNPRHLVRRRGQEARLRCSPMKGHSHVYWYRQLPEEGLKFMVYLQKENIIDESGMPKERFSAEFPKEGPSILRIQQVVRGDSAAYFCASSPELAGYYEQYFGPGTRLTVT.

The chain employs TRBV20-1 and TRBJ1-2; the D gene is possibly TRBD1 (6 bases). Trimming took 1 base from V and 4 from J, leaving 7 bases between them. CDR1 is DFQATT, CDR2 SNEGSKA, per germline (reference sequence). The CDR3 covers 12 residues. The CDR3 DNA reads as TGCAGTGCTAGAGGGGACATCTATGGCTACACCTTC. Translated: CSARGDIYGYTF.

This clonotype was counted only a few times. V and J are TRBV5-1 and TRBJ2-5; TRBD1 matches 8 bases. The CDR3 has 16 amino acids. Germline loops: CDR1 SGHRS, CDR2 YFSETQ. The V segment lost 0 bases and the J segment 0 bases; nucleotides outside the gene matches: 4. The CDR3 DNA reads as TGCGCCAGCAGCTTGGGGATGACAGGGGACCAAGAGACCCAGTACTTC. It is translated as CASSLGMTGDQETQYF.

The chain employs TRBV6-6 and TRBJ1-1, with 7 bases identical to TRBD1. The junction had 1 base not matched to a gene; V was cut back by 2 bases and J by 1 base. The CDR3 length is 14 residues. Germline CDR1 MNHNY, CDR2 SVGAGI (reference sequence). The DNA for the CDR3 is TGTGCCAGCAGTTACACAGGGGAGAACACTGAAGCTTTCTTT. This codes for CASSYTGENTEAFF.

This clonotype was counted a few times. The gene calls are TRBV6-5 and TRBJ1-2; D possibly corresponds to TRBD1 (6 bases). CDR1 is MNHEY and CDR2 is SVGAGI in the germline V gene. With 2 bases removed from V and 1 base from J, the gap between germline ends came to 8 bases. This CDR3 region has 14 residues. CDR3 in amino acids: CASSYTGRNYGYTF. CDR3 coding DNA: TGTGCCAGCAGTTACACAGGGCGTAACTATGGCTACACCTTC.

The rearrangement links TRBV2 to TRBJ1-1; D might be TRBD1 (5 bases). Germline CDR1 reads SNHLY; CDR2 reads FYNNEI. The CDR3 is 12 residues long. The V gene lost 8 bases and the J gene lost 8 bases, with 15 bases spanning the gap. The CDR3 spells CASVGLGAEAFF. The CDR3 region has the DNA TGTGCCAGCGTGGGATTAGGGGCGGAAGCTTTCTTT.

The gene calls are TRBV9 and TRBJ2-7, with D unresolved. The CDR3 is 16 amino acids. CDR1 and CDR2 (germline): SGDLS, YYNGEE. V was pared by 0 bases and J by 6 bases, with 19 bases between. The CDR3, as DNA: TGTGCCAGCAGCGTAGTCGTTCTTGTAGGGTTCCGCGAGCAGTACTTC. This translates into CASSVVVLVGFREQYF.

This clonotype was seen a handful of times. The rearrangement joins TRBV20-1 to TRBJ1-4, with TRBD1 matching over 10 bases. Germline V gene sequence: CDR1 DFQATT, CDR2 SNEGSKA (reference sequence). V was pared by 5 bases and J by 4 bases, with 13 bases of the junction left unmatched. The CDR3 covers 17 residues. The CDR3 nucleotides are TGCAGTGCTGTCCCGGGACAGGGGCCCGGGGTTAATGAAAAACTGTTTTTT. Protein product: CSAVPGQGPGVNEKLFF.